Shown below are 23 T cell receptor beta chains from a single sample sequenced in a study of OX40 agonist ivuxolimab in advanced cancers. Some clones are missing from TCRdb's copy, which holds only in-frame ones; the method was immunoSEQ multiplex PCR. The sample records tens of thousands of clones, 85% to 90% being singletons. Specimen: CD4+ or CD8+ T cells sorted from blood, collected in a trial of the OX40 agonist ivuxolimab. The source of these receptors is an adult with an advanced solid tumor such as melanoma, head and neck, liver or kidney cancer.

The V and J genes are TRBV5-1 and TRBJ2-3; D call uncertain. The CDR3 is 13 amino acids. V was pared by 0 bases and J by 7 bases, with 9 bases between. Germline loops: CDR1 SGHRS, CDR2 YFSETQ. CDR3 nucleotides: TGCGCCAGCAGCTTGGATTCCATAAATACGCAGTATTTT. The encoded protein is CASSLDSINTQYF.

The chain joins TRBV6-5 to TRBJ1-4; 7 positions match TRBD1. The junction had 4 bases not matched to a gene; V was cut back by 2 bases and J by 10 bases. Germline values: CDR1 MNHEY, CDR2 SVGAGI. The CDR3 runs 13 residues. CDR3 DNA sequence: TGTGCCAGCAGTTACACTTCAGGGGGAAAACTGTTTTTT. Protein sequence: CASSYTSGGKLFF.

The V call is TRBV20-1, the J call TRBJ1-2, with D hard to call. The germline V gene has CDR1 DFQATT and CDR2 SNEGSKA (reference sequence). The CDR3 is 11 amino acids. V gave up 4 bases and J gave up 8 bases, with 11 bases separating them. CDR3 in DNA: TGCAGTGCTACCGACAAACGGGGCTACACCTTC. Its translation is CSATDKRGYTF.

The V call is TRBV6-4, the J call TRBJ1-4, with TRBD1 identical over 9 bases. J was trimmed by 8 bases and V by 4 bases; bases with no gene match: 5. The CDR3 sequence is 14 residues long. Germline CDR1 and CDR2: MRHNA and SNTAGT. CDR3 loop: CASSGETGGEKLFF. The CDR3, as DNA: TGTGCCAGCAGTGGGGAGACAGGGGGAGAAAAACTGTTTTTT.

The chain uses TRBV18 and TRBJ1-4, with unresolved D. The germline gives CDR1 KGHSH, CDR2 LQKENI. The CDR3 runs to 13 residues. The V gene lost 3 bases and the J gene lost 6 bases, with 8 bases spanning the gap. CDR3 in DNA: TGTGCCAGCTCACCCCCTGGGGATGAAAAACTGTTTTTT. Translating gives CASSPPGDEKLFF.

This clone has a handful of counts. The chain has TRBV5-1 and TRBJ1-6, with a tentative D call TRBD1 (6 bases). Trimming left V 0 bases short and J 6 bases short, with 10 bases between. The CDR3 consists of 15 residues. Germline values: CDR1 SGHRS, CDR2 YFSETQ. The CDR3 region has the DNA TGCGCCAGCAGCTTGGAGGGGGTACCTAATTCACCCCTCCACTTT. Its protein is CASSLEGVPNSPLHF.

This sequence joins TRBV5-1 and TRBJ2-1; TRBD1 agrees at 9 bases. CDR3 length: 16 amino acids. With 4 bases clipped from V and 4 bases from J, the junction kept 9 bases outside the gene matches. CDR1 is SGHRS and CDR2 is YFSETQ in the germline V gene. The CDR3 nucleotides read TGCGCCAGCAGCCTACAACCGGGACAGGGATACAATGAGCAGTTCTTC. It translates to CASSLQPGQGYNEQFF.

This clone has more than one count but fewer than ten. The rearrangement links TRBV10-3 to TRBJ1-1; no definite D call. CDR1 is ENHRY, CDR2 SYGVKD, per germline. V gave up 2 bases and J gave up 3 bases, with 1 base separating them. The CDR3 loop spans 11 amino acids. This chain's CDR3 is CAISEHTEAFF. CDR3 bases: TGTGCCATCAGTGAGCACACTGAAGCTTTCTTT.

The gene calls are TRBV11-3 and TRBJ1-6; unclear D gene. The CDR3 consists of 13 residues. Trimming shortened V by 6 bases and J by 7 bases, and 10 bases separated the two germline ends. CDR1 and CDR2 from the germline V gene are SGHNT and YENEEA. The DNA for the CDR3 is TGTGCCAGCAGTAAGACGGTCAATTCACCCCTCCACTTT. It translates to CASSKTVNSPLHF.

The CDR3 is CASRPNEGPYGYTF. The CDR3 DNA reads TGCGCCAGCAGGCCCAATGAGGGTCCCTATGGCTACACCTTC. J is TRBJ1-2 and V is TRBV5-1; D is unresolved. CDR3 size: 14 residues. The V gene's germline CDR1 is SGHRS and CDR2 YFSETQ. V was clipped by 5 bases and J by 4 bases, with 15 bases between them.

Concerning this clone itself: An end of the junction does not agree with germline; a read error may underlie this. This rearrangement joins TRBV6-5 to TRBJ1-3; D is perhaps TRBD1 (5 bases). This CDR3 has 15 amino acids. In germline, CDR1 is MNHEY, CDR2 SVGAGI. The CDR3 is CASSDSGSSGNTIYF. The CDR3 DNA reads as TGTGCCAGCAGTGACTCAGGGAGCTCTGGAAACACCATATATTTT.

This chain uses TRBV10-2 with TRBJ2-5; D may be TRBD1 or TRBD2 (6 bases each). V lost 0 bases and J lost 13, with 15 bases in between. The CDR3 runs 13 residues. Germline V lookup: CDR1 WSHSY, CDR2 SAAADI. CDR3 loop: CASSESTTGASYF. The CDR3 bases are TGCGCCAGCAGTGAGTCGACTACGGGGGCCTCGTACTTC.

The genes are TRBV7-2 and TRBJ1-5; TRBD1 might be the D (5 bases). The CDR3 is made up of 15 amino acids. V lost 1 base, J lost 7 bases, and 14 bases lay in between. CDR1 SGHTA and CDR2 FQGNSA come from the germline V gene. CDR3 loop: CASSLVGGLGQPQHF. The DNA of the CDR3 is TGTGCCAGCAGCTTAGTTGGGGGACTCGGCCAGCCCCAGCATTTT.

Here the CDR3 reads CASSLSQGTGQPQHF. CDR3 sequence (DNA): TGTGCCAGCAGTTTATCCCAGGGTACGGGGCAGCCCCAGCATTTT. This chain joins TRBV27 and TRBJ1-5; D is possibly TRBD1 (5 bases). V was clipped by 0 bases and J by 7 bases, with 13 bases between them. The CDR3 has 15 amino acids. Germline V gene lookup returns CDR1 MNHEY and CDR2 SMNVEV (reference sequence).

The chain employs TRBV2 and TRBJ2-5; D perhaps matches TRBD2 (5 bases). The V end was cut by 1 base, the J end by 1 base, with 13 bases between. The CDR3 runs to 16 residues. From germline, CDR1 is SNHLY and CDR2 FYNNEI. The CDR3 nucleotides are TGTGCCAGCAGTGAAGTGACGGGAATGCTCCAAGAGACCCAGTACTTC. It is translated as CASSEVTGMLQETQYF.

This sequence joins TRBV7-2 and TRBJ1-5, with 11 bases fitting TRBD1. V lost 1 base and J lost 5; bases outside the gene matches: 1. Germline values: CDR1 SGHTA, CDR2 FQGNSA. The CDR3 extends over 15 amino acids. CDR3 bases: TGTGCCAGCAGCTTAGTGGACAGGGGGCATCAGCCCCAGCATTTT. Amino acid sequence: CASSLVDRGHQPQHF.

This clone was observed a few times. This chain uses TRBV5-1 with TRBJ2-5; no firm D call. The CDR3 spans 11 residues. V was shortened by 0 bases and J by 6 bases, with 3 bases between the two germline ends. The germline CDR1 and CDR2 sequences are SGHRS and YFSETQ. CDR3 residues: CASSLEKTQYF. CDR3 DNA: TGCGCCAGCAGCTTGGAAAAGACCCAGTACTTC.

The rearrangement links TRBV5-1 to TRBJ2-1; 14 bases fit TRBD2. CDR1 SGHRS and CDR2 YFSETQ come from the germline V gene. The CDR3 runs 14 residues. V lost 0 bases and J lost 14; bases outside the gene matches: 4. This CDR3 is CASSLGLAGGHEFF. CDR3 DNA: TGCGCCAGCAGCTTGGGACTAGCGGGGGGGCACGAGTTCTTC.

V gene TRBV6-6 combines with J gene TRBJ1-3; 10 bases align to TRBD1. Per germline, CDR1 MNHNY and CDR2 SVGAGI (reference sequence). CDR3 size: 16 residues. The ends lost 6 bases at V and 9 bases at J; junction bases unmatched: 14. The CDR3 DNA reads as TGTGCCAGCAGCCCCGGACAGGGGGTTAAGTTGGGCACCATATATTTT. Amino acid sequence: CASSPGQGVKLGTIYF.

The gene calls are TRBV14 and TRBJ2-5, with TRBD2 matching 7 bases. V lost 0 bases, J lost 3 bases, and 4 bases stayed unmatched. The CDR3 has 15 amino acids. Germline CDR1 is SGHDN and CDR2 is FVKESK. As DNA, the CDR3 is TGTGCCAGCAGCCAAGAAGGACGGGGGGAAGAGACCCAGTACTTC. This encodes CASSQEGRGEETQYF.

Concerning this clone: A junction boundary mismatches the germline segment, possibly from a read error. V usage is TRBV4-2 and J usage is TRBJ2-1, with D possibly TRBD2 on 7 matching bases. Germline CDR1 LGHNA, CDR2 YNFKEQ. This CDR3 contains 17 residues. This CDR3 reads CASSQAFPGGSDNEQFF. The CDR3 DNA is TGTGCCAGCAGTCAAGCATTTCCGGGGGGCTCGGACAATGAGCAGTTCTTC.

The genes are TRBV7-8 and TRBJ1-3; no firm D call. Germline CDR1 SGHVS, CDR2 FQNEAQ. This CDR3 is built from 15 residues. V was cut by 5 bases and J by 0 bases, with 11 bases left in between. The CDR3 DNA is TGTGCCAGCAGCCACGGACGGCTCTCTGGAAACACCATATATTTT. It encodes CASSHGRLSGNTIYF.

The gene calls are TRBV28 and TRBJ1-4; a possible D gene is TRBD1 (6 bases). The CDR3 is 14 amino acids. Germline CDR1 reads MDHEN; CDR2 reads SYDVKM. V lost 11 bases, J lost 4 bases, and 17 bases lay in between. The chain's CDR3 is CASHPGHHNEKLFF. CDR3 coding DNA: TGTGCCTCCCATCCGGGACACCATAATGAAAAACTGTTTTTT. Complete variable domain (other parts from reference TRBV28 and TRBJ1-4): DVKVTQSSRYLVKRTGEKVFLECVQDMDHENMFWYRQDPGLGLRLIYFSYDVKMKEKGDIPEGYSVSREKKERFSLILESASTNQTSMYLCASHPGHHNEKLFFGSGTQLSVL.